This TCR beta chain was sequenced in a study of radiation and T cells in renal cell carcinoma. Study-level results: Top tumor clonotypes rose in blood 2 weeks post-radiation, then contracted.

V shed 0 bases, J shed 1 base, and the junction held 5 bases outside the gene matches. The CDR3 sequence is 16 residues long. The germline V gene has CDR1 MGHRA and CDR2 YSYEKL. As concerns this clone: Antigen specificity is unknown.

Regarding time point: baseline pretreatment blood. The treatment was: 15 Gy SBRT to primary tumor, nephrectomy 4 weeks later. Using immunoSEQ multiplex PCR, the repertoire was profiled, and TCRdb retains in-frame clones only, with some absent. The data contain 85,000 to 100,000 clones, approximately 86% of them singletons. The sequence derives from a man aged 45-60 years with renal cell carcinoma. This sample comprised blood, obtained from a patient whose treatment included radiotherapy and nephrectomy. This chain links TRBV4-1 with TRBJ2-5, with TRBD2 matching over 7 bases. The CDR3 protein is CASSQDWGLLQETQYF. CDR3 DNA sequence: TGCGCCAGCAGCCAAGATTGGGGACTACTCCAAGAGACCCAGTACTTC.